The 26 T cell receptor beta chains listed next were all sequenced from one sample in a study of blood T cell repertoires in COVID-19. The assay was immunoSEQ multiplex PCR, and TCRdb's table has in-frame clones only and misses some. The table includes about 4,900 clones, around 90% detected once. Sequenced material: peripheral blood. The origin of the receptors is a human donor in a cohort sampled during active COVID-19.

The sample holds one count of this clone. The rearrangement links TRBV5-8 to TRBJ2-2, with TRBD1 matching 9 bases. The length of the CDR3 is 14 residues. V was pared by 5 bases and J by 1 base, with 0 bases of the junction left unmatched. Germline V gives CDR1 SGHTS, CDR2 YDEGEE. The CDR3 here is CASRGQGNTGELFF. In nucleotides, the CDR3 is TGTGCCAGCAGGGGACAGGGGAACACCGGGGAGCTGTTTTTT.

The rearrangement uses TRBV19 and TRBJ1-1; tentative D call: TRBD1 (6 bases). V was shortened by 4 bases and J by 4 bases, with 13 bases between the two germline ends. CDR3 length: 14 amino acids. In germline, CDR1 is LNHDA, CDR2 SQIVND (reference sequence). CDR3 DNA: TGTGCCAGTAGTAATCAGGGGATTGGCACTGAAGCTTTCTTT. Protein product: CASSNQGIGTEAFF.

This sequence joins TRBV19 and TRBJ1-2, with 7 bases lining up with TRBD1. The J segment lost 5 bases and the V segment lost 7 bases, leaving 4 bases of the junction unmatched. Per the germline V gene, CDR1 is LNHDA and CDR2 is SQIVND (reference sequence). The CDR3 has 12 residues. The CDR3: CASTRTGYGYTF. The CDR3 DNA follows: TGTGCCAGTACCAGGACAGGTTATGGCTACACCTTC.

This chain joins TRBV5-1 and TRBJ2-5, with TRBD2 identical over 11 bases. The CDR3 contains 16 residues. J was trimmed by 1 base and V by 1 base; bases with no gene match: 3. Germline V lookup: CDR1 SGHRS, CDR2 YFSETQ. In DNA, the CDR3 is TGCGCCAGCAGCTTGAGTACTAGCGGGGGCCAAGAGACCCAGTACTTC. Its translation: CASSLSTSGGQETQYF.

This clone showed up just a few times. The chain combines TRBV10-3 with TRBJ1-1; no clear D. V gave up 8 bases and J gave up 0 bases, with 7 bases separating them. Germline assignment: CDR1 ENHRY and CDR2 SYGVKD. There are 12 residues in the CDR3. CDR3 amino acids: CAISPLNTEAFF. DNA of the CDR3: TGTGCCATCTCCCCTCTGAACACTGAAGCTTTCTTT.

The CDR3 region is CASSRGTGGIPYEQYF. CDR3 DNA sequence: TGTGCCAGTAGTAGAGGGACAGGGGGCATCCCCTACGAGCAGTACTTC. The rearrangement joins TRBV19 to TRBJ2-7, with 12 positions matching TRBD1. CDR3 length: 16 residues. Trimming took 4 bases from V and 2 from J; bases not matched to a gene: 6. Germline CDR1 reads LNHDA; CDR2 reads SQIVND (reference sequence).

The chain uses TRBV5-1 and TRBJ2-1; the match to TRBD2 covers 11 bases. Germline loops: CDR1 SGHRS, CDR2 YFSETQ. This CDR3 is 15 amino acids long. J was trimmed by 13 bases and V by 0 bases; bases with no gene match: 9. The CDR3 DNA sequence: TGCGCCAGCAGCTTGGAGGTGACTAGCGGGGCGCTTCAGTTCTTC. Protein: CASSLEVTSGALQFF.

The rearrangement joins TRBV20-1 to TRBJ2-7; 12 bases are a match to TRBD2. CDR1 is DFQATT and CDR2 is SNEGSKA in the germline V gene (reference sequence). J lost 8 bases, V lost 3 bases, and 8 bases had no gene match. This CDR3 region has 14 residues. The CDR3 sequence: CSASQASGGAKQYF. The CDR3, as DNA: TGCAGTGCTAGTCAAGCTAGCGGGGGGGCCAAGCAGTACTTC.

The rearrangement joins TRBV7-2 to TRBJ2-1; 7 bases fit TRBD2. The CDR3 runs to 18 residues. Germline V gene sequence: CDR1 SGHTA, CDR2 FQGNSA. V dropped 4 bases and J dropped 2; count of bases not matched to a gene: 14. The CDR3 DNA sequence: TGTGCCAGCAGCTCGGCCGGGAGGATTGGACTAACCTACAATGAGCAGTTCTTC. It yields the protein CASSSAGRIGLTYNEQFF.

V gene TRBV10-1 combines with J gene TRBJ2-7; D is uncertain. This CDR3 contains 12 residues. In germline, CDR1 is WNHNN, CDR2 SYGVQD (reference sequence). Trimming stripped 3 bases from V and 5 bases from J, with 8 bases between. For the CDR3, the DNA is TGCGCCAGCAGTGATGGAGAGAACGAGCAGTACTTC. This sequence encodes CASSDGENEQYF.

The chain recombines TRBV6-1 with TRBJ1-6; D gene uncertain. V was trimmed by 3 bases and J by 5 bases, leaving 14 bases between them. This CDR3 contains 16 residues. CDR1 and CDR2 (germline): MNHNS, SASEGT. The CDR3 DNA follows: TGTGCCAGCAGTGAGTATTGGGCAGCCGATAATTCACCCCTCCACTTT. As protein: CASSEYWAADNSPLHF.

The chain has TRBV4-1 and TRBJ2-5, with 8 bases fitting TRBD2. From germline, CDR1 is MGHRA and CDR2 YSYEKL. The CDR3 contains 17 residues. Trimming removed 0 bases from V and 2 bases from J; junction bases left unmatched: 8. The CDR3 DNA sequence: TGCGCCAGCAGCCAAGATTTTTCGACGGGAGGGCAAGAGACCCAGTACTTC. This codes for CASSQDFSTGGQETQYF.

This CDR3 reads CASSRDRQRSPLHF. The CDR3 DNA reads TGCGCCAGCAGCCGCGATCGCCAGCGGTCACCCCTCCACTTT. V and J are TRBV4-3 and TRBJ1-6; no clear D. Per the germline V gene, CDR1 is LGHNA and CDR2 is YSLEER. Trimming took 4 bases from V and 10 from J, leaving 14 bases between them. The CDR3 spans 14 residues.

The rearrangement joins TRBV19 to TRBJ2-7; 8 bases align to TRBD2. After removal of 1 base from V and 6 bases from J, the junction contained 8 bases not matched to a gene. This CDR3 is built from 15 residues. Germline lookup yields CDR1 LNHDA and CDR2 SQIVND (reference sequence). The CDR3 DNA reads as TGTGCCAGTAGTATAGGGGCGGGAGGCGGCAGCGAGCAGTACTTC. Translated, it gives CASSIGAGGGSEQYF.

The chain is built from TRBV24-1 and TRBJ2-7, with 12 positions matching TRBD1. The trim removed 5 bases at V and 6 bases at J, leaving 7 bases unmatched. Germline assignment: CDR1 KGHDR and CDR2 SFDVKD. This CDR3 has 15 residues. The CDR3 is CATSVWGQGAGEQYF. The CDR3 region has the DNA TGTGCCACCAGTGTTTGGGGACAGGGGGCAGGCGAGCAGTACTTC.

The genes are TRBV18 and TRBJ1-1, with 9 bases matching TRBD1. There are 15 residues in the CDR3. Germline assignment: CDR1 KGHSH and CDR2 LQKENI. Losses at the gene ends were 4 bases for V and 1 base for J; bases not matched to a gene: 4. The CDR3 here is CASSQRTGANTEAFF. CDR3 coding DNA: TGTGCCAGCTCACAACGGACAGGGGCGAACACTGAAGCTTTCTTT.

The chain recombines TRBV19 with TRBJ2-7; D not certain. The CDR3 consists of 10 residues. V lost 9 bases and J lost 7, with 10 bases in between. CDR1 and CDR2 from the germline V gene are LNHDA and SQIVND (reference sequence). The CDR3 coding sequence is TGTGCCAGATCCCGAGATGAGCAGTACTTC. It yields the protein CARSRDEQYF.

The chain employs TRBV2 and TRBJ2-3, with D possibly matching TRBD1 (5 bases). Trimming pared 8 bases from V and 0 bases from J, leaving 12 bases between. The CDR3 sequence is 14 residues long. Germline V gene data show CDR1 as SNHLY and CDR2 as FYNNEI. CDR3 sequence (DNA): TGTGCCAGCGCCCGAAGGGGTAGCACAGATACGCAGTATTTT. It encodes CASARRGSTDTQYF.

J is TRBJ1-1 and V is TRBV3-1 (or the pseudogene TRBV3-2); D perhaps matches TRBD1 (6 bases). This CDR3 contains 12 residues. Trimming cost V 4 bases and J 8 bases, with 11 bases left between them. Per the germline V gene, CDR1 is LGHDT and CDR2 is YNNKEL (reference sequence). The CDR3 DNA is TGTGCCAGCAGCCTCCTGACAGGCGAAGCTTTCTTT. This sequence encodes CASSLLTGEAFF.

The genes are TRBV28 and TRBJ2-3, with TRBD2 matching 7 bases. Germline CDR1 reads MDHEN; CDR2 reads SYDVKM. V trimming: 1 base; J trimming: 2 bases; junction bases outside the gene matches: 6. The CDR3 loop spans 16 amino acids. CDR3 residues: CASSLSRRENTDTQYF. The CDR3 DNA follows: TGTGCCAGCAGTTTATCTAGGCGGGAGAACACAGATACGCAGTATTTT.

The chain couples TRBV7-9 to TRBJ1-1; maybe TRBD1 (6 bases). Germline CDR1 SEHNR, CDR2 FQNEAQ (reference sequence). V gave up 2 bases and J gave up 4 bases, with 8 bases separating them. CDR3 size: 13 residues. DNA of the CDR3: TGTGCCAGCAGCTTACAGGGGAGCACTGAAGCTTTCTTT. This gives the protein CASSLQGSTEAFF.

The chain employs TRBV16 and TRBJ1-2; TRBD1 agrees at 7 bases. Germline V gene data show CDR1 as KGHSY and CDR2 as FQNENV. J lost 4 bases, V lost 0 bases, and 8 bases had no gene match. The CDR3 covers 16 residues. In DNA form, the CDR3 reads TGTGCCAGCAGCCAATCCCCTCGGACAGGATCCTATGGCTACACCTTC. This encodes CASSQSPRTGSYGYTF.

Only one count was recorded for this clone. The rearrangement uses TRBV6-5 and TRBJ2-2; possible D gene TRBD2, 5 bases. The CDR3 has 16 amino acids. V was shortened by 0 bases and J by 5 bases, with 13 bases between the two germline ends. Germline assignment: CDR1 MNHEY and CDR2 SVGAGI. The CDR3 region is CASSYSGPRGTGELFF. Here the CDR3 DNA reads TGTGCCAGCAGTTACTCTGGGCCGAGAGGGACCGGGGAGCTGTTTTTT.

The chain has TRBV19 and TRBJ1-1, with 7 bases aligning to TRBD1. With V trimmed by 5 bases and J by 5 bases, 14 bases remained unmatched. Germline V gene data show CDR1 as LNHDA and CDR2 as SQIVND (reference sequence). The CDR3 sequence is 16 residues long. The CDR3 region is CASSPSGQAGVTEAFF. As DNA, the CDR3 is TGTGCCAGTAGTCCCTCCGGACAGGCCGGGGTAACTGAAGCTTTCTTT.

This rearrangement joins TRBV18 to TRBJ2-3, with 14 bases lining up with TRBD2. The junction had 5 bases not matched to a gene; V was cut back by 3 bases and J by 6 bases. This CDR3 region has 16 residues. From germline, CDR1 is KGHSH and CDR2 LQKENI. The DNA of the CDR3 is TGTGCCAGCTCACCGGGACTAGCGGGAGAGACGGATACGCAGTATTTT. It codes for CASSPGLAGETDTQYF.

The rearrangement uses TRBV6-5 and TRBJ1-5; a possible D gene is TRBD1 (5 bases). The CDR3 loop spans 13 amino acids. The germline CDR1 and CDR2 sequences are MNHEY and SVGAGI. V dropped 6 bases and J dropped 6 bases, with 12 bases sitting between them. The CDR3 DNA reads as TGTGCCAGCAGCCGGACAAACGGTCAGCCCCAGCATTTT. Amino acid sequence: CASSRTNGQPQHF.